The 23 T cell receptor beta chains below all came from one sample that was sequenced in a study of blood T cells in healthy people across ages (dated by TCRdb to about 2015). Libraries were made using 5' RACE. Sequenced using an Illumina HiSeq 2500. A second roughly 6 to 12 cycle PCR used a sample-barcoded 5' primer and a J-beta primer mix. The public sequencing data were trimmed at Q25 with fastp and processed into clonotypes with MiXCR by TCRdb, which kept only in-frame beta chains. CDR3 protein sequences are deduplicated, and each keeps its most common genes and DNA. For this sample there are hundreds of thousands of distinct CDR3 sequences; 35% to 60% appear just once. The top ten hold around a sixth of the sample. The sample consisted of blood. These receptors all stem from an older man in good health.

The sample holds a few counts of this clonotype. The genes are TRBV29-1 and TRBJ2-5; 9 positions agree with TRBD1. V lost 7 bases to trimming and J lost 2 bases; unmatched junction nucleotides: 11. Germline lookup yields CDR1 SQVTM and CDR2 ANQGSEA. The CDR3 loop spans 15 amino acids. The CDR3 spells CSAGDQDRGQETQYF. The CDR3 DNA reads TGCAGCGCCGGCGATCAGGACAGGGGACAAGAGACCCAGTACTTC.

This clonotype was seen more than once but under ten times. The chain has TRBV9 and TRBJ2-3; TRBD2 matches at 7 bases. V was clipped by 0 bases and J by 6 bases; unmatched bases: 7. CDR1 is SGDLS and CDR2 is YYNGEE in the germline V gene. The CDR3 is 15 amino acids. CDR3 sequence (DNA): TGTGCCAGCAGCGTAGTCGGGGGAGGGACTGATACGCAGTATTTT. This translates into CASSVVGGGTDTQYF.

CDR3 in DNA: TGTGCCAGCAGCAAACGGGACAGGGCTGACTACGAGCAGTACTTC. It translates to CASSKRDRADYEQYF. The chain has TRBV9 and TRBJ2-7, with 9 bases fitting TRBD1. This CDR3 comprises 15 residues. V lost 4 bases to trimming and J lost 3 bases; unmatched junction nucleotides: 8. Germline assignment: CDR1 SGDLS and CDR2 YYNGEE.

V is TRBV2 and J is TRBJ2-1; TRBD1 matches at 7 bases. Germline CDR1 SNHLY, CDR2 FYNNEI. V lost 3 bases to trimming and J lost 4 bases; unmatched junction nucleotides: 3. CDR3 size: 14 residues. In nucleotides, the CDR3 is TGTGCCAGCAGTGAGCGGACAGGTTACAATGAGCAGTTCTTC. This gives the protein CASSERTGYNEQFF.

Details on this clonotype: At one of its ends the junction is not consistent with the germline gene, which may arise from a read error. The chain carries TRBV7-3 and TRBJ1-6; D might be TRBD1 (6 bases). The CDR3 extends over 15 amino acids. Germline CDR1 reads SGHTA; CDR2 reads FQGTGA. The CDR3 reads CANSSGQYNNSPLHF. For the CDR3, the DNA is TGTGCCAACAGCTCGGGACAATATAATAATTCACCCCTCCACTTT.

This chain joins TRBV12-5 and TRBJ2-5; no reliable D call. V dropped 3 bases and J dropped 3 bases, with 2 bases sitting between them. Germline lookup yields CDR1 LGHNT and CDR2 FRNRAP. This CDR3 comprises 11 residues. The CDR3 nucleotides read TGTGCTAGTGGTTTAAAAGAGACCCAGTACTTC. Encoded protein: CASGLKETQYF.

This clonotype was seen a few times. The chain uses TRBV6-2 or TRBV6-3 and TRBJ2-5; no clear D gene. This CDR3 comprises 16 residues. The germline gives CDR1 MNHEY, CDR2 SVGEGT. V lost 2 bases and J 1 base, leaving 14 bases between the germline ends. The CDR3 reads CASSYGRPPGQETQYF. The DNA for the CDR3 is TGTGCCAGCAGTTACGGCAGGCCTCCAGGCCAAGAGACCCAGTACTTC.

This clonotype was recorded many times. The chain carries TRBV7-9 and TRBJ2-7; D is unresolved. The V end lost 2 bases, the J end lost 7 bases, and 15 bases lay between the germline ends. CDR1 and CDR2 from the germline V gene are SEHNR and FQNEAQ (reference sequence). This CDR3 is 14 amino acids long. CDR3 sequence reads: CASSLTEYVREQYF. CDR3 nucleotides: TGTGCCAGCAGCTTAACAGAGTACGTTAGGGAGCAGTACTTC.

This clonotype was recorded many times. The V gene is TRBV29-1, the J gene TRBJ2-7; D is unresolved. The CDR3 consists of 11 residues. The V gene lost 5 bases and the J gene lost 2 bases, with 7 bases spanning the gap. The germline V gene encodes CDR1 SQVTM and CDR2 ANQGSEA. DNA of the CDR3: TGCAGCGTTATGGTTACCTACGAGCAGTACTTC. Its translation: CSVMVTYEQYF.

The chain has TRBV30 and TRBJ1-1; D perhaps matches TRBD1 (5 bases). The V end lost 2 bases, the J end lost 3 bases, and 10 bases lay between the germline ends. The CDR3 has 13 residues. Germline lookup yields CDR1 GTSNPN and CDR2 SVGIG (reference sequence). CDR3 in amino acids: CAWSSAGYTEAFF. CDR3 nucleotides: TGTGCCTGGAGTTCTGCAGGGTACACTGAAGCTTTCTTT.

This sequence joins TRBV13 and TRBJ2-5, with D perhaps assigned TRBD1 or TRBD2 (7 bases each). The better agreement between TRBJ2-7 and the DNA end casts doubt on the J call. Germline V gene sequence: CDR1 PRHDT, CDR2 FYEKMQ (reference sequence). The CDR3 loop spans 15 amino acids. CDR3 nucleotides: TGTGCCAGCAGCGGGGGCCAGGGGGAGGGATACGAGCAGTACTTC. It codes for CASSGGQGEGYEQYF.

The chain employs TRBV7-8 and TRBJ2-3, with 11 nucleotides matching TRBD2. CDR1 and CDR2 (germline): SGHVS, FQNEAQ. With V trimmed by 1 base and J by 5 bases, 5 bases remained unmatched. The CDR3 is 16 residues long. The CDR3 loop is CASSLVSGREVDTQYF. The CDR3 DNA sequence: TGTGCCAGCAGCTTAGTTAGCGGGAGGGAGGTAGATACGCAGTATTTT.

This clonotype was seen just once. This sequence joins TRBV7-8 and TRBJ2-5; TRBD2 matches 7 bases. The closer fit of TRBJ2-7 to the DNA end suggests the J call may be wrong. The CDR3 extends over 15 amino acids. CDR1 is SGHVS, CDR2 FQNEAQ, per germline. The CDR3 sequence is CASSLAIASGYEQYF. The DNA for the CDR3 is TGTGCCAGCAGCTTAGCGATTGCTAGCGGCTACGAGCAGTACTTC.

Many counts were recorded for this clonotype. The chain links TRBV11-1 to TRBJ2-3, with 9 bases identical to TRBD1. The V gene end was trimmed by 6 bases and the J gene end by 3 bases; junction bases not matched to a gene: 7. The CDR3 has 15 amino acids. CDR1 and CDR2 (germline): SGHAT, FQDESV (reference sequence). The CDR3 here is CASRDRDRVTDTQYF. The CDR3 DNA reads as TGTGCCAGCAGAGACCGGGACAGGGTGACAGATACGCAGTATTTT.

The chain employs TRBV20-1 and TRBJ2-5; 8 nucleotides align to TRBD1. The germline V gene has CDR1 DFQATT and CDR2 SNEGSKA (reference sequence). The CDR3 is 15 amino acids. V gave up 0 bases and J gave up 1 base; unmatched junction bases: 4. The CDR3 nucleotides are TGCAGTGCTAGAGATCAGGGGGCGCCCCAAGAGACCCAGTACTTC. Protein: CSARDQGAPQETQYF.

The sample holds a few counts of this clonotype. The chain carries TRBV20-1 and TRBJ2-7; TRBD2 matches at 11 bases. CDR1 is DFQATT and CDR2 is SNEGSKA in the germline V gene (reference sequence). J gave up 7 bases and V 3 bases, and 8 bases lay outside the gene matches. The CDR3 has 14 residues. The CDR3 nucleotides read TGCAGTGCTAGTAGCGGGAGGGGCGTTTGGGAGCAGTACTTC. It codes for CSASSGRGVWEQYF.

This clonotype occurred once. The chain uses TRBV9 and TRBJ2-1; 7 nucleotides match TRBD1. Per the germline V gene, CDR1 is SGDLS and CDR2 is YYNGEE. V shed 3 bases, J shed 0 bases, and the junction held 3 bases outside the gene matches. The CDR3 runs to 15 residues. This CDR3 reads CASSAQGSSYNEQFF. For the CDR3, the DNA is TGTGCCAGCAGCGCACAGGGGTCCTCCTACAATGAGCAGTTCTTC.

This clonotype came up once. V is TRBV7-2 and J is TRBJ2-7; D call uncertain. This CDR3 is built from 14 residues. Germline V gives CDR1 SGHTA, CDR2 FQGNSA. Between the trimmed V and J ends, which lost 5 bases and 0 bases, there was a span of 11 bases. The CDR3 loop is CASSSAISSYEQYF. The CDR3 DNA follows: TGTGCCAGCAGCAGCGCAATTTCCTCCTACGAGCAGTACTTC. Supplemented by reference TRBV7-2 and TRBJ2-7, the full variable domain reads GAGVSQSPSNKVTEKGKDVELRCDPISGHTALYWYRQSLGQGLEFLIYFQGNSAPDKSGLPSDRFSAERTGGSVSTLTIQRTQQEDSAVYLCASSSAISSYEQYFGPGTRLTVT.

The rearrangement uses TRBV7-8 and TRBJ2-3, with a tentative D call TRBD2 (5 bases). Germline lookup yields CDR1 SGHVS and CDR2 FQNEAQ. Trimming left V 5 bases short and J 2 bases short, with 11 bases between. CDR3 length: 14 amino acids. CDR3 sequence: CASSGGLFTDTQYF. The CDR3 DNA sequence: TGTGCCAGCAGCGGTGGACTGTTCACAGATACGCAGTATTTT.

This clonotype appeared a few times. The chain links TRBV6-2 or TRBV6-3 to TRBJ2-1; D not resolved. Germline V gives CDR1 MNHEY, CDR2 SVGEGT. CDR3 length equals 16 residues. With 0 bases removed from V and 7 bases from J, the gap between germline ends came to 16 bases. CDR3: CASSYSIPGGVNEQFF. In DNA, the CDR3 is TGTGCCAGCAGTTACTCGATTCCGGGTGGAGTGAATGAGCAGTTCTTC.

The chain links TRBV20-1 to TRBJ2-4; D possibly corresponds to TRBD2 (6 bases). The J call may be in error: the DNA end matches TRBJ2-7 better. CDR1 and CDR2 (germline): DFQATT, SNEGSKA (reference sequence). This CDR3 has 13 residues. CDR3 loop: CSASDSGPYEQYF. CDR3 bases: TGCAGTGCTAGTGATAGCGGACCTTACGAGCAGTACTTC.

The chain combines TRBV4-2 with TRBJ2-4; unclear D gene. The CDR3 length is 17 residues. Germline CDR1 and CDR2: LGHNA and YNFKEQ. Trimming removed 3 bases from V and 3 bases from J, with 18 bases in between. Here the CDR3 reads CASSQSPTGPGKNIQYF. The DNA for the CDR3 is TGTGCCAGCAGCCAGAGCCCAACGGGCCCCGGCAAAAACATTCAGTACTTC.

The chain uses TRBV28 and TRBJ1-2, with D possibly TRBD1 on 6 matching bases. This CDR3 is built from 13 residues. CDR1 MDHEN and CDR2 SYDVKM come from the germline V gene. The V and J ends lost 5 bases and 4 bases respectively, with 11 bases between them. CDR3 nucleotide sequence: TGTGCCAGCAGTACGGACAGTTTCTATGGCTACACCTTC. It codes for CASSTDSFYGYTF.